The 28 T cell receptor beta chains given below trace back to one sample, sequenced in a study of cytomegalovirus exposure and HLA in healthy donors (dated by TCRdb to about 2017). The library was obtained by the immunoSEQ multiplex PCR assay. A mixture of 60 forward primers for TCR Vbeta segments and 13 reverse primers for TCR Jbeta segments was used in the multiplex PCR. TCRdb provides this immuneACCESS table in a form limited to in-frame rearrangements. Some clones are lacking; in checked studies, under half of them reflect an unresolved V gene, and why the rest are absent is not known. Recorded for this sample are 200,000 to 250,000 clones; 75% to 80% of them occurred a single time. The top ten clones comprise 1.5% to 2% of the sample. Sequenced: PBMCs. These receptors were obtained from a man between 18 and 29 years old in good health and CMV-seronegative.

The CDR3 spells CASSLGDRGSSGNTIYF. CDR3 nucleotides: TGTGCCAGCAGCTTAGGGGACAGGGGAAGCTCTGGAAACACCATATATTTT. The genes are TRBV7-2 and TRBJ1-3, with TRBD1 matching over 10 bases. Per the germline V gene, CDR1 is SGHTA and CDR2 is FQGNSA. The V and J ends lost 1 base and 0 bases, in that order; junction bases with no gene match: 3. CDR3 length equals 17 residues.

This chain links TRBV7-8 with TRBJ1-5; D ambiguous. This CDR3 has 17 residues. The germline gives CDR1 SGHVS, CDR2 FQNEAQ. Trimming left V 1 base short and J 4 bases short, with 17 bases between. CDR3 sequence reads: CASSLESMGRVNQPQHF. DNA of the CDR3: TGTGCCAGCAGCTTAGAGAGCATGGGGAGGGTAAATCAGCCCCAGCATTTT.

In this sample, this clone turned up a few times. The chain combines TRBV27 with TRBJ1-1, with D unresolved. V shed 3 bases and J shed 2 bases, with 7 bases lying between them. Germline lookup yields CDR1 MNHEY and CDR2 SMNVEV (reference sequence). The length of the CDR3 is 13 residues. The CDR3 nucleotides are TGTGCCAGCAGTTTTAATGGCAACACTGAAGCTTTCTTT. Its translation is CASSFNGNTEAFF.

This clone occurred a few times. V is TRBV11-3 and J is TRBJ2-7; TRBD1 matches at 7 bases. The J segment lost 2 bases and the V segment lost 5 bases, leaving 21 bases of the junction unmatched. Germline CDR1 and CDR2: SGHNT and YENEEA. CDR3 length: 19 residues. In DNA form, the CDR3 reads TGTGCCAGCAGCACCCGACAGGGATGGACATCTTGGGACCCCTACGAGCAGTACTTC. Protein sequence: CASSTRQGWTSWDPYEQYF.

This chain joins TRBV25-1 and TRBJ1-1; 8 positions agree with TRBD1. Germline assignment: CDR1 MGHDK and CDR2 SYGVNS. V trimming: 5 bases; J trimming: 1 base; junction bases outside the gene matches: 6. The CDR3 loop spans 15 amino acids. The CDR3 DNA is TGTGCCAGCAGTCATCCCGGGACAGGGAACACTGAAGCTTTCTTT. Protein: CASSHPGTGNTEAFF.

This clone was recorded a few times. The rearrangement uses TRBV4-1 and TRBJ1-6, with a weak D call TRBD1 (5 bases). The CDR3 totals 15 residues. The germline gives CDR1 MGHRA, CDR2 YSYEKL. V lost 0 bases, J lost 9 bases, and 12 bases lay in between. The CDR3 loop is CASSQESQGGSPLHF. In nucleotides, the CDR3 is TGCGCCAGCAGCCAAGAAAGTCAGGGTGGTTCACCCCTCCACTTT.

The chain links TRBV30 to TRBJ1-5; tentative D call: TRBD1 (6 bases). V lost 1 base, J lost 1 base, and 8 bases lay in between. Looked up from germline, CDR1 is GTSNPN and CDR2 is SVGIG (reference sequence). CDR3 length: 14 amino acids. The CDR3 nucleotides are TGTGCCTGGAGTGCGGGACAAAGCAATCAGCCCCAGCATTTT. Translated: CAWSAGQSNQPQHF.

This chain connects TRBV7-2 to TRBJ2-7; 11 nucleotides line up with TRBD2. The V gene's germline CDR1 is SGHTA and CDR2 FQGNSA. The CDR3 length is 15 residues. The J segment lost 6 bases and the V segment lost 5 bases, leaving 9 bases of the junction unmatched. This chain's CDR3 is CASSPPTSGSSEQYF. The DNA for the CDR3 is TGTGCCAGCAGCCCCCCCACTAGCGGGAGTAGCGAGCAGTACTTC. The complete variable domain, with remaining parts taken from reference TRBV7-2 and TRBJ2-7, reads GAGVSQSPSNKVTEKGKDVELRCDPISGHTALYWYRQSLGQGLEFLIYFQGNSAPDKSGLPSDRFSAERTGGSVSTLTIQRTQQEDSAVYLCASSPPTSGSSEQYFGPGTRLTVT.

The chain links TRBV6-4 to TRBJ1-1, with a weak D call TRBD1 (5 bases). Trimming removed 6 bases at V and 1 base at J, with 12 bases between. CDR3 size: 14 residues. The V gene's germline CDR1 is MRHNA and CDR2 SNTAGT. CDR3 sequence reads: CASSPNTGNTEAFF. The CDR3 DNA sequence: TGTGCCAGCAGCCCAAATACAGGGAACACTGAAGCTTTCTTT.

The rearrangement joins TRBV7-9 to TRBJ2-7; TRBD1 matches 9 bases. With V trimmed by 11 bases and J by 6 bases, 5 bases remained unmatched. This CDR3 has 11 residues. In germline, CDR1 is SEHNR, CDR2 FQNEAQ (reference sequence). CDR3 loop: CACGQGSEQYF. The CDR3 DNA follows: TGTGCCTGCGGACAGGGGAGCGAGCAGTACTTC.

The CDR3 spells CASSPGTGEGYTF. The DNA of the CDR3 is TGCGCCAGCAGCCCCGGGACAGGGGAAGGCTACACCTTC. The chain uses TRBV5-1 and TRBJ1-2, with 10 bases matching TRBD1. J was trimmed by 8 bases and V by 4 bases; bases with no gene match: 5. CDR1 is SGHRS and CDR2 is YFSETQ in the germline V gene. The CDR3 is 13 amino acids.

The J gene is TRBJ1-1, the V gene TRBV5-5; D gene unclear. Trimming cost V 6 bases and J 5 bases, with 8 bases left between them. CDR3 length: 11 amino acids. Germline values: CDR1 SGHKS, CDR2 YYEKEE (reference sequence). This chain's CDR3 is CASTAGTEAFF. The CDR3 DNA is TGTGCCAGCACGGCCGGGACTGAAGCTTTCTTT.

This clone was picked up a small number of times. V and J are TRBV10-3 and TRBJ2-1; 9 nucleotides agree with TRBD1. The V gene end was trimmed by 4 bases and the J gene end by 7 bases; junction bases not matched to a gene: 8. The germline V gene encodes CDR1 ENHRY and CDR2 SYGVKD. CDR3 size: 15 residues. DNA of the CDR3: TGTGCCATCAGTGGGGACAGGGCGGTCGTGAATGAGCAGTTCTTC. Residues: CAISGDRAVVNEQFF.

The gene calls are TRBV7-2 and TRBJ1-5; tentative D call: TRBD1 (6 bases). The CDR3 is made up of 13 amino acids. Germline V gene sequence: CDR1 SGHTA, CDR2 FQGNSA. The ends were cut back, 5 bases at V and 4 bases at J, with 9 bases in the middle. The CDR3, as DNA: TGTGCCAGCAGCCCGGACAGAAATCAGCCCCAGCATTTT. Translating it yields CASSPDRNQPQHF.

The gene calls are TRBV2 and TRBJ2-7; D is ambiguous. The CDR3 has 13 residues. Per the germline V gene, CDR1 is SNHLY and CDR2 is FYNNEI. V was pared by 7 bases and J by 0 bases, with 10 bases between. The CDR3 sequence: CASNVRVSYEQYF. In DNA form, the CDR3 reads TGTGCCAGCAACGTACGAGTCTCCTACGAGCAGTACTTC.

The CDR3 spells CASSRPPGYGDTQYF. The CDR3 nucleotides are TGTGCCAGTAGCCGCCCCCCGGGTTATGGAGATACGCAGTATTTT. The chain carries TRBV19 and TRBJ2-3, with no clear D. Germline CDR1 is LNHDA and CDR2 is SQIVND (reference sequence). V was pared by 6 bases and J by 5 bases, with 18 bases between. This CDR3 contains 15 residues.

The V gene is TRBV18, the J gene TRBJ2-5, with unresolved D. Germline CDR1 KGHSH, CDR2 LQKENI. With 3 bases removed from V and 5 bases from J, the gap between germline ends came to 16 bases. The CDR3 extends over 15 amino acids. The CDR3 DNA follows: TGTGCCAGCTCACCGGTCGGAGCCGTTGGGGAGACCCAGTACTTC. It translates to CASSPVGAVGETQYF.

V and J are TRBV27 and TRBJ2-7, with TRBD1 matching over 8 bases. With V trimmed by 4 bases and J by 2 bases, 1 base remained unmatched. The CDR3 length is 13 residues. Germline V gene sequence: CDR1 MNHEY, CDR2 SMNVEV (reference sequence). This chain's CDR3 is CASSWGQAYEQYF. The CDR3 DNA reads as TGTGCCAGCAGTTGGGGACAGGCCTACGAGCAGTACTTC.

The chain couples TRBV18 to TRBJ2-1, with D possibly being TRBD1 (5 bases). The ends were cut back, 3 bases at V and 5 bases at J, with 11 bases in the middle. The CDR3 contains 14 residues. CDR1 KGHSH and CDR2 LQKENI come from the germline V gene. The CDR3 region has the DNA TGTGCCAGCTCACCTGTCACAGGTAACAATGAGCAGTTCTTC. This translates into CASSPVTGNNEQFF.

The chain uses TRBV5-4 and TRBJ2-2; 9 positions agree with TRBD2. CDR1 is SGHNT and CDR2 is YYREEE in the germline V gene (reference sequence). The CDR3 is 17 amino acids. V lost 4 bases and J lost 6; bases outside the gene matches: 13. The CDR3 protein is CASSDDPGLAVPGELFF. The CDR3, as DNA: TGTGCCAGCAGCGATGACCCGGGACTAGCAGTTCCCGGGGAGCTGTTTTTT.

This clone appeared once. Other DNA sequences in this specimen translate into the identical CDR3. This chain links TRBV7-3 with TRBJ2-7; 8 nucleotides agree with TRBD1. With V trimmed by 2 bases and J by 6 bases, 3 bases remained unmatched. Germline V gives CDR1 SGHTA, CDR2 FQGTGA. CDR3 size: 13 residues. The CDR3 coding sequence is TGTGCCAGCAGCTTAGGGCAGGGGGCCGAGCAGTACTTC. This sequence encodes CASSLGQGAEQYF.

V gene TRBV29-1 combines with J gene TRBJ2-7; weak D call: TRBD1 (5 bases). Trimming shortened V by 4 bases and J by 3 bases, and 13 bases separated the two germline ends. The length of the CDR3 is 13 residues. The germline V gene has CDR1 SQVTM and CDR2 ANQGSEA. The CDR3 nucleotides are TGCAGCGTTGTGGTAGGACACTACTACGAGCAGTACTTC. Protein sequence: CSVVVGHYYEQYF.

V and J are TRBV6-1 and TRBJ2-3; 11 positions match TRBD2. Germline V gene sequence: CDR1 MNHNS, CDR2 SASEGT. The V gene end was trimmed by 4 bases and the J gene end by 0 bases; junction bases not matched to a gene: 15. The CDR3 runs to 20 residues. The CDR3 nucleotides read TGTGCCAGCAGTGTGATGACTAGCGGGAAGACCCGGACTAGCACAGATACGCAGTATTTT. It encodes CASSVMTSGKTRTSTDTQYF.

The chain recombines TRBV28 with TRBJ1-1, with a tentative D call TRBD1 (5 bases). Trimming removed 2 bases at V and 5 bases at J, with 15 bases between. Germline loops: CDR1 MDHEN, CDR2 SYDVKM. This CDR3 is built from 15 residues. The CDR3 loop is CASSLNPRGGTEAFF. CDR3 nucleotide sequence: TGTGCCAGCAGTTTAAACCCGCGGGGGGGAACTGAAGCTTTCTTT.

The gene calls are TRBV6-5 and TRBJ2-3; unclear D gene. V lost 5 bases to trimming and J lost 0 bases, with 12 bases between them. Germline lookup yields CDR1 MNHEY and CDR2 SVGAGI. The CDR3 contains 15 residues. The CDR3 loop reads CASSPRAPSTDTQYF. CDR3 nucleotides: TGTGCCAGCAGTCCGAGAGCCCCTAGCACAGATACGCAGTATTTT.

The genes are TRBV29-1 and TRBJ2-1; TRBD2 agrees at 8 bases. The CDR3 sequence is 15 residues long. The trim removed 7 bases at V and 0 bases at J, leaving 8 bases unmatched. Per the germline V gene, CDR1 is SQVTM and CDR2 is ANQGSEA. The CDR3 nucleotides are TGCAGCGGCACCCCGGGGGGGAGCTCCTACAATGAGCAGTTCTTC. As protein: CSGTPGGSSYNEQFF.

The chain uses TRBV4-3 and TRBJ2-6; weak D call: TRBD2 (6 bases). The germline V gene has CDR1 LGHNA and CDR2 YSLEER. This CDR3 contains 20 residues. Deletions cut 1 base from V and 0 bases from J, with 19 bases between. CDR3 loop: CASSQVEGQEGLSGANVLTF. CDR3 coding DNA: TGCGCCAGCAGCCAAGTCGAAGGTCAGGAGGGGCTCTCTGGGGCCAACGTCCTGACTTTC.

The V and J genes are TRBV13 and TRBJ2-1; 13 nucleotides agree with TRBD2. The CDR3 loop spans 17 amino acids. Trimming took 3 bases from V and 7 from J; bases not matched to a gene: 9. From germline, CDR1 is PRHDT and CDR2 FYEKMQ (reference sequence). This CDR3 reads CASSFRQLAGGLNEQFF. In DNA form, the CDR3 reads TGTGCCAGCAGCTTCCGGCAACTAGCGGGAGGGTTAAATGAGCAGTTCTTC.